The 6 T cell receptor beta chains below come from one sample, sequenced in a study of spatial heterogeneity in lung cancer. TCRdb itself ran the 5' RACE reads through MiXCR, one entry per CDR3 protein. The table shows tens of thousands of distinct CDR3 sequences, with approximately 13% occurring only once. Time point of the sample: sample taken at primary tumor resection. From tumor, nontumor lung or frozen PBMC, whole RNA was taken unsorted for sequencing. The sequenced sample was PBMCs, obtained at surgery. Source of these receptors: a male donor with early-stage non-small cell lung cancer.

This clonotype appeared many times. The rearrangement uses TRBV12-3 or TRBV12-4 and TRBJ2-1; no reliable D call. Trimming cost V 6 bases and J 3 bases, with 12 bases left between them. The CDR3 loop spans 14 amino acids. CDR3 bases: TGTGCCAGCAGCCCAACGGCGGTCTACAATGAGCAGTTCTTC. Its protein is CASSPTAVYNEQFF.

This chain uses TRBV28 with TRBJ2-5; D possibly uses TRBD1 or TRBD2 (6 bases each). The CDR3 covers 15 residues. In germline, CDR1 is MDHEN, CDR2 SYDVKM. V dropped 7 bases and J dropped 1 base, with 16 bases sitting between them. In DNA form, the CDR3 reads TGTGCCAGCACGACGAGGGGGGTAACCCAAGAGACCCAGTACTTC. As protein: CASTTRGVTQETQYF.

The chain is built from TRBV5-1 and TRBJ1-4, with D hard to call. Per germline, CDR1 SGHRS and CDR2 YFSETQ. The CDR3 length is 14 residues. V lost 2 bases and J 0 bases, leaving 5 bases between the germline ends. CDR3 bases: TGCGCCAGCAGCTTAACCGCAACTAATGAAAAACTGTTTTTT. Protein: CASSLTATNEKLFF.

This clonotype was observed a handful of times. This chain links TRBV6-1 with TRBJ2-3, with D perhaps assigned TRBD1 or TRBD2 (5 bases each). CDR1 MNHNS and CDR2 SASEGT come from the germline V gene. Between the trimmed V and J ends, which lost 2 bases and 7 bases, there was a span of 13 bases. The CDR3 runs to 14 residues. The CDR3 sequence: CASSERGGTHTQYF. Here the CDR3 DNA reads TGTGCCAGCAGTGAACGGGGCGGAACGCATACGCAGTATTTT.

This clonotype was detected ten times or more. V gene TRBV21-1 combines with J gene TRBJ1-5; TRBD1, the D gene given by the table, was not confirmed from the DNA. TRBV21-1 is a pseudogene locus. The CDR3 runs 17 residues. The CDR3 protein is CASIIILRGPSNQPQHF. CDR3 DNA: TGTGCCAGCATCATTATACTCAGGGGCCCTAGCAATCAGCCCCAGCATTTT.

This clonotype was found a few times. The chain has TRBV4-2 and TRBJ1-4; no definite D call. Germline CDR1 is LGHNA and CDR2 is YNFKEQ. The CDR3 runs 16 residues. V lost 0 bases and J 5 bases, leaving 13 bases between the germline ends. CDR3 amino acids: CASSQEASRANEKLFF. For the CDR3, the DNA is TGTGCCAGCAGCCAAGAAGCTAGTCGGGCAAATGAAAAACTGTTTTTT.